This T cell receptor (beta chain) was captured in a study of T-cell memory formation after mild COVID-19. Study context: Clusters were largely donor specific. Study conclusions and caveats: Pre-infection memory carried some responding clones, suggesting that cross-reactive memory joined. Day 37-peaking second-wave clones had unconfirmed SARS-CoV-2 specificity.

The germline V gene has CDR1 SGHNT and CDR2 YYREEE (reference sequence). The V and J ends lost 1 base and 4 bases respectively, with 8 bases between them. The CDR3 is 14 residues long. TCRdb reprocessed the 5' RACE reads with MiXCR, giving one entry per CDR3 protein. The data show under 40,000 distinct CDR3 sequences, 7% to 8% seen once. This clonotype was seen only a few times. Its antigen is undetermined. The rearrangement joins TRBV5-4 to TRBJ2-2; D gene uncertain. Sequenced: PBMCs or a T cell subset sorted from them (not recorded which). The TCR originated in a man aged 18 to 30 who had mild COVID-19 (a few samples of this study predate the infection). Cell type and time point are not known. The DNA of the CDR3 is TGTGCCAGCAGCTTGAATGAGATCACCGGGGAGCTGTTTTTT. This translates into CASSLNEITGELFF.